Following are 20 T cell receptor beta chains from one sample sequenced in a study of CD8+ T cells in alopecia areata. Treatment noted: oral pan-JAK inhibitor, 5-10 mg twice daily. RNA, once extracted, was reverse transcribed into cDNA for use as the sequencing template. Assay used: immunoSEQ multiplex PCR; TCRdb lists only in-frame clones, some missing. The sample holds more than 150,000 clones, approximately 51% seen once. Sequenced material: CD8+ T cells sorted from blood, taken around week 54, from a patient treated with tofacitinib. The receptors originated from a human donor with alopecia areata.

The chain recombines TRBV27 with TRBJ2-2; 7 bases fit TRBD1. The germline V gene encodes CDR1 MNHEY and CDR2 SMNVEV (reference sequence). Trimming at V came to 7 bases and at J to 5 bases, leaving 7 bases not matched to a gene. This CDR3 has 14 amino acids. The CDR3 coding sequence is TGTGCCAGCACCAGGACAGGACAGACCGGGGAGCTGTTTTTT. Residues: CASTRTGQTGELFF.

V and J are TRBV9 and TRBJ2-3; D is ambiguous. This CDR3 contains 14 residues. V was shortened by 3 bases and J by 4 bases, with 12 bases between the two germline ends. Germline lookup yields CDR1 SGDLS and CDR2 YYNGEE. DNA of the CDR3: TGTGCCAGCAGCGCCGCGGATGGCGCAGATACGCAGTATTTT. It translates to CASSAADGADTQYF.

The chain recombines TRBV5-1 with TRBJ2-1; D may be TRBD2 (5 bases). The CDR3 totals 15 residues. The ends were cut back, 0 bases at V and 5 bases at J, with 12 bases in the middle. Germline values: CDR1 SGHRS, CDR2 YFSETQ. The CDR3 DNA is TGCGCCAGCAGCTTGGGGAGCGGTGATAACAATGAGCAGTTCTTC. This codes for CASSLGSGDNNEQFF.

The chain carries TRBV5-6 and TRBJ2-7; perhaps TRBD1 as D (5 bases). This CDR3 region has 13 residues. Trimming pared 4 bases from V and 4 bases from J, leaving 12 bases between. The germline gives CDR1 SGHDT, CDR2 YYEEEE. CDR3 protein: CASSLDIGYEQYF. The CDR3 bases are TGTGCCAGCAGCCTGGACATTGGGTACGAGCAGTACTTC.

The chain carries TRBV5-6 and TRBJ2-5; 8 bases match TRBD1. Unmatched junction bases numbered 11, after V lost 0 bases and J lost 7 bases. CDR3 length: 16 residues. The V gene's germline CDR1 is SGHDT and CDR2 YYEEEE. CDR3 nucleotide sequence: TGTGCCAGCAGCTTGGAGGTGACAGGGGTGGTAGGGACCCAGTACTTC. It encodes CASSLEVTGVVGTQYF.

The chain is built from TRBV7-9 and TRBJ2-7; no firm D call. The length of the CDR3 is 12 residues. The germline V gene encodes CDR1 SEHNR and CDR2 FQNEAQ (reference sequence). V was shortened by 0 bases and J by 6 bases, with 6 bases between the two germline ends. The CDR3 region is CASSLAQSEQYF. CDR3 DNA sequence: TGTGCCAGCAGCTTAGCGCAGAGCGAGCAGTACTTC.

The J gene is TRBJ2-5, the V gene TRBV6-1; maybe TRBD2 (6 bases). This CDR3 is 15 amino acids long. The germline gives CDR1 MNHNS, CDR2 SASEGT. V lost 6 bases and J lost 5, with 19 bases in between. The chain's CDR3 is CASSDLTSRSETQYF. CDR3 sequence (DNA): TGTGCCAGCAGCGACCTGACTAGTAGGAGTGAGACCCAGTACTTC.

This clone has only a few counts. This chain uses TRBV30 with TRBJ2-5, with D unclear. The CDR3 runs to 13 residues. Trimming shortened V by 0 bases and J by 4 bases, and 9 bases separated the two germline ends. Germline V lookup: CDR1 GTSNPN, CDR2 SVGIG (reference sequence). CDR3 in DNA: TGTGCCTGGAGTGTACACACTGGAGAGACCCAGTACTTC. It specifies CAWSVHTGETQYF.

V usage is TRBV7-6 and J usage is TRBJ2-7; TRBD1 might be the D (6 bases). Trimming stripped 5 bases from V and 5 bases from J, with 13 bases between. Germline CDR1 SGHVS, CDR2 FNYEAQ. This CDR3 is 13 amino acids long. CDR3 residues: CASSPFRGHEQYF. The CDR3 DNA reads TGTGCCAGCAGCCCTTTCAGGGGCCACGAGCAGTACTTC. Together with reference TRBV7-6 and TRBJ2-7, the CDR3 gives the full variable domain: GAGVSQSPRYKVTKRGQDVALRCDPISGHVSLYWYRQALGQGPEFLTYFNYEAQQDKSGLPNDRFSAERPEGSISTLTIQRTEQRDSAMYRCASSPFRGHEQYFGPGTRLTVT.

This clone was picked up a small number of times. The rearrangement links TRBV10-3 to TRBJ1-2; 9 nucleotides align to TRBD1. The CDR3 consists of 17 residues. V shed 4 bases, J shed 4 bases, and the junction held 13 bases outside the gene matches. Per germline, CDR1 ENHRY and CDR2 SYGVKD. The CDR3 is CAISGWDREEIGYGYTF. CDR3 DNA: TGTGCCATCAGTGGCTGGGACAGGGAAGAAATAGGCTATGGCTACACCTTC.

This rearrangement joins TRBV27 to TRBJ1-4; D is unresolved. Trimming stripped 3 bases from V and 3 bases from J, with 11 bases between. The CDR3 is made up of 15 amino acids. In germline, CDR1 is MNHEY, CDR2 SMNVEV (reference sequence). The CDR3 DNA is TGTGCCAGCAGTTTTCTCGGGATGGCTAATGAAAAACTGTTTTTT. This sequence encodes CASSFLGMANEKLFF.

CDR3 residues: CAWSSPLEGRNTEAFF. The CDR3 nucleotides read TGTGCCTGGAGTTCCCCGCTTGAAGGGCGTAACACTGAAGCTTTCTTT. The chain links TRBV30 to TRBJ1-1, with D unclear. Germline loops: CDR1 GTSNPN, CDR2 SVGIG (reference sequence). Trimming cost V 2 bases and J 2 bases, with 18 bases left between them. CDR3 size: 16 residues. The variable domain in full, completed from reference TRBV30 and TRBJ1-1, reads SQTIHQWPATLVQPVGSPLSLECTVEGTSNPNLYWYRQAAGRGLQLLFYSVGIGQISSEVPQNLSASRPQDRQFILSSKKLLLSDSGFYLCAWSSPLEGRNTEAFFGQGTRLTVV.

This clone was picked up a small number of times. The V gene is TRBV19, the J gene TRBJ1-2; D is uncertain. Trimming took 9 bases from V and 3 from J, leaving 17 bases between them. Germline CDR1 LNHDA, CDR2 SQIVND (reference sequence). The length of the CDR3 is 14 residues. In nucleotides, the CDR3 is TGTGCCAGCCATGACCCCCATTGGGACTATGGCTACACCTTC. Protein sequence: CASHDPHWDYGYTF.

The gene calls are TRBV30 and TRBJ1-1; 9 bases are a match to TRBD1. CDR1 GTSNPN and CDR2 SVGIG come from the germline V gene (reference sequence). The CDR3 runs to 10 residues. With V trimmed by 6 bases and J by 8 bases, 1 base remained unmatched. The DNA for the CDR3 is TGTGCCTGCGGACAGGGGGAAGCTTTCTTT. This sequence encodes CACGQGEAFF.

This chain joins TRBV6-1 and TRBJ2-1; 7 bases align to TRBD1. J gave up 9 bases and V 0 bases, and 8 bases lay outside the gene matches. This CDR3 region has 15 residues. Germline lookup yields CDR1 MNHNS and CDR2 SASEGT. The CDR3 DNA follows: TGTGCCAGCAGTGAAGCTGCCGGGACAGTGAGTGAGCAGTTCTTC. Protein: CASSEAAGTVSEQFF.

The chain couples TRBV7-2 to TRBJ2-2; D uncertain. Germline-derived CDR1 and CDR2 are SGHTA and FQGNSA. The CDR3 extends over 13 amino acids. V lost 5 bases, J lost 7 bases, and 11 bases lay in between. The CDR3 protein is CASSLKPGGELFF. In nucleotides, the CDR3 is TGTGCCAGCAGCCTAAAGCCAGGCGGGGAGCTGTTTTTT.

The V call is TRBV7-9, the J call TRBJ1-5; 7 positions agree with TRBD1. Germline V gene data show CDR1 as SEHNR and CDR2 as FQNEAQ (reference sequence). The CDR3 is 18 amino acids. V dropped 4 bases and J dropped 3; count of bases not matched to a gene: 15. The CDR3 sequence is CASSSNSPSTGDNQPQHF. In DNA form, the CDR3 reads TGTGCCAGCAGCTCCAACTCCCCTAGTACAGGGGACAATCAGCCCCAGCATTTT.

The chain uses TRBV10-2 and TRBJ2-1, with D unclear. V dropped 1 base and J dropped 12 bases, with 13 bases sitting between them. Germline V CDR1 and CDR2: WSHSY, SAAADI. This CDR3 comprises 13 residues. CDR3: CASSEFDEFRQFF. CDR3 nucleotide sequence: TGCGCCAGCAGTGAGTTTGATGAGTTTCGGCAGTTCTTC.

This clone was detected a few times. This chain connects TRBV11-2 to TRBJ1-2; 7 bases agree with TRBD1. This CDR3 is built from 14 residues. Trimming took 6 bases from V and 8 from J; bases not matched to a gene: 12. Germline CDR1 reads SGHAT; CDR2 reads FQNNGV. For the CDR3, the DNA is TGTGCCAGCAGGCCTACAGGGGCCGATGGGGGCTACACCTTC. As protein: CASRPTGADGGYTF. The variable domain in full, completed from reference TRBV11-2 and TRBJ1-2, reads EAGVAQSPRYKIIEKRQSVAFWCNPISGHATLYWYQQILGQGPKLLIQFQNNGVVDDSQLPKDRFSAERLKGVDSTLKIQPAKLEDSAVYLCASRPTGADGGYTFGSGTRLTVV.

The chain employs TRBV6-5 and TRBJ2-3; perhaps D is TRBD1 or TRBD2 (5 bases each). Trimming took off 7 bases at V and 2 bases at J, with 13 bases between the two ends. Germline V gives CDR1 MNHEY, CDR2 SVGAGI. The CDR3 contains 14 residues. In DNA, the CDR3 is TGTGCCAGCACCTCGGGGCTCCCCACAGATACGCAGTATTTT. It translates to CASTSGLPTDTQYF.